This T cell receptor beta chain was captured by sequencing in a study of read filtering for tumor transcriptome and immune sequencing. Study-level findings and limits: RNA-seq captured clonotypes less deeply and reliably than IR-seq.

This clonotype is judged medium-sized. Its matching antigen is unknown. Molecular barcoded adaptors covering alpha/delta and beta/gamma chains were used on approximately 440 ng RNA. TCRdb called the reads again in MiXCR, with one record for every CDR3 protein. Here the sample spans about 39,000 distinct CDR3 sequences, roughly an eighth being singletons. Germline-derived CDR1 and CDR2 are SGHVS and FQNEAQ. The CDR3 sequence is 15 residues long. V was clipped by 5 bases and J by 6 bases; unmatched bases: 11. This TCR was sampled from a donor aged 40 or over with multiple myeloma. Sequencing was carried out using a population of CD138-negative cells sorted from bone marrow. The chain couples TRBV7-8 to TRBJ2-7; 9 positions agree with TRBD1. The CDR3 is CASSLRRDRVLEQYF. The CDR3 bases are TGTGCCAGCAGCCTCCGCCGGGACAGGGTTCTCGAGCAGTACTTC.